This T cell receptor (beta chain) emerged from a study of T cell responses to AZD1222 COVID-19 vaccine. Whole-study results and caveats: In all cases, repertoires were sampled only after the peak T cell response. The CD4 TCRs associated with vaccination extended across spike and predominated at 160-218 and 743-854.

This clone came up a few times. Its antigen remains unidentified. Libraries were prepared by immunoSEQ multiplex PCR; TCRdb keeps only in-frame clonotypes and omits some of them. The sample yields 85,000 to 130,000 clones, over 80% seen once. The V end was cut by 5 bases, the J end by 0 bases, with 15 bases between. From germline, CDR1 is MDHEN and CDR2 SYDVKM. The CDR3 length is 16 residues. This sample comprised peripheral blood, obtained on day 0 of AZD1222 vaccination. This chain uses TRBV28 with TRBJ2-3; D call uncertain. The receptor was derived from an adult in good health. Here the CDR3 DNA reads TGTGCCAGCAGTCCGGGTATCTTAGGAAGCACAGATACGCAGTATTTT. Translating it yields CASSPGILGSTDTQYF.